This TCR beta chain was retrieved from a study of shared clonotypes between healthy human individuals. Study-level findings and limits: Compared with clonotypes that all four donors shared, non-shared clonotypes had lower generation probabilities. Represented genetic and exposure-history diversity was restricted by having few donors. Estimated richness was generally greater in naive than memory subsets.

TCRdb's table, derived via immunoSEQ multiplex PCR, lists solely in-frame clones and lacks some. This table has more than 900,000 clones, about 84% appearing once. Worth noting for this clone: Its antigen is currently unknown.

The sequencing input was memory CD4+ T cells from PBMCs. Subset reported: CD45RA-negative fraction. The origin of this receptor is a man aged 18 to 30 in good health. Some clones in this sample may be carry-over from other donors' samples.

CDR3 loop: CASSILADEKLFF. CDR3 in DNA: TGTGCCAGTAGTATACTGGCGGATGAAAAACTGTTTTTT. The J gene is TRBJ1-4, the V gene TRBV19, with no clear D. The CDR3 spans 13 residues. V was cut by 2 bases and J by 6 bases, with 7 bases left in between. Per the germline V gene, CDR1 is LNHDA and CDR2 is SQIVND (reference sequence).